This TCR beta chain was sequenced for a study of blood T cell repertoires in COVID-19. Data came from immunoSEQ multiplex PCR; TCRdb stores just in-frame clones and leaves some out. The sample consists of about 110,000 clones, about two thirds of them appearing once. The TCR was taken from a woman aged 35 to 49 with acute or convalescent COVID-19. The sequencing input was peripheral blood.

The CDR3 DNA reads as TGTGCCAGCAGCTCCGGGACTAGCGGGGGGGCCCTCTACAATGAGCAGTTCTTC. It encodes CASSSGTSGGALYNEQFF. The rearrangement links TRBV5-4 to TRBJ2-1; TRBD2 aligns across 16 bases. The length of the CDR3 is 18 residues. V lost 3 bases to trimming and J lost 3 bases; unmatched junction nucleotides: 6. Germline-derived CDR1 and CDR2 are SGHNT and YYREEE (reference sequence).